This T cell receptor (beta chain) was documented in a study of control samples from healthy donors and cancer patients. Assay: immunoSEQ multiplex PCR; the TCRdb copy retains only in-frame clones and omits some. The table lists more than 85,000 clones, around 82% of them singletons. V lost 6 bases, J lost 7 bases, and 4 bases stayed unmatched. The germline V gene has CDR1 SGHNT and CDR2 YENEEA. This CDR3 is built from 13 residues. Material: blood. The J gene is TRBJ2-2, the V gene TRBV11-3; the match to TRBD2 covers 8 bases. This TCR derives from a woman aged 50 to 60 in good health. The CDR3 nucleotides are TGTGCCAGCAGTATAGCGGGATTCGGGGAGCTGTTTTTT. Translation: CASSIAGFGELFF.